Listed below are T cell receptor beta chains from one sample, sequenced in a study of cytomegalovirus exposure and HLA in healthy donors. The data were produced by immunoSEQ multiplex PCR, yet TCRdb's version contains in-frame clones alone and is incomplete. The data contain tens of thousands of clones, roughly three quarters of them singletons. Material for sequencing was PBMCs. These receptors originate from a woman aged 25 to 45 in good health and CMV-seronegative. Both conserved end residues are part of each CDR3.

J,length,V,CDR3
TRBJ2-3,15,TRBV5-1,CASSTQGSYTDTQYF
TRBJ1-1,13,TRBV18,CASSVGQGTEAFF
TRBJ1-2,13,TRBV9,CASSKLQGYGYTF
TRBJ2-1,16,TRBV12-5,CASGLVLGDFFNEQFF
TRBJ2-5,15,TRBV28,CASSLWGRGQETQYF
TRBJ2-1,13,TRBV4-1,CASSFDRGNEQFF
TRBJ2-3,18,TRBV11-2,CASSSLEVTGAHWDTQYF
TRBJ2-5,15,TRBV7-7,CASSLVTTGTETQYF
TRBJ1-1,11,TRBV7-3,CASSQGQVRFF
.,13,TRBV21-1,CASSKWRDYEQYF
TRBJ1-4,15,TRBV5-1,CASGREGGTNEKLFF
TRBJ1-1,15,TRBV14,CASSQRTGGTTEAFF
TRBJ2-5,16,TRBV28,CASSSKFGVGQETQYF
TRBJ1-1,14,TRBV5-1,CASSFTGMNTEAFF
TRBJ2-6,19,TRBV5-1,CASSRQTDRGLGGANVLTF
TRBJ2-3,15,TRBV6-4,CASSDGTSGTDTQYF
TRBJ2-1,13,TRBV21-1,CASSRRQYNEQFF
TRBJ2-7,16,TRBV25-1,CASVETRERPKTDRYF
TRBJ1-6,15,TRBV6-1,CASSAPGSEDSPLHF
TRBJ2-1,14,TRBV7-9,CASQLTQVLNEQFF
TRBJ2-1,14,TRBV27,CASSFRGRADEQFF
TRBJ1-2,16,TRBV19,CASTPPTGALNYGYTF
TRBJ2-7,14,TRBV4-2,CASSQGLQFYEQYF
TRBJ1-1,17,TRBV27,CASSSGERLLANTEAFF
TRBJ1-2,14,TRBV7-2,CASSLVGQGYGYTF
TRBJ2-1,14,TRBV19,CASREGSSYNEQFF